The clone carrying this T cell receptor beta chain has a handful of counts. The data belong to a study of regulatory T cells in long-lasting Graves disease. Both iRepertoire HTBI primers and Arm-PCR of CDR3 regions were used to build the TCR beta libraries. One entry per CDR3 protein results from TCRdb running MiXCR on the multiplex PCR reads. The profile shows 400,000 to 500,000 distinct CDR3 sequences, about 15% of them singletons. Time point indicated: newly diagnosed GD, antithyroid drugs for less than 3 months. Isolated PBMC RNA provided the starting material for the TCR library. Per germline, CDR1 DFQATT and CDR2 SNEGSKA (reference sequence). J gave up 7 bases and V 0 bases, and 11 bases lay outside the gene matches. The CDR3 extends over 16 amino acids. A further study also used this sample, focusing on T cells in Graves' hyperthyroidism and ophthalmopathy. That study reports: HTBI primers were used for first-round RT-PCR of the TCR CDR3.

The specimen was peripheral blood mononuclear cells (PBMCs), collected at new diagnosis, from a patient treated with antithyroid drugs. The receptor's source is a woman under 30 with Graves disease. The chain joins TRBV20-1 to TRBJ1-5; the match to TRBD1 covers 8 bases. The CDR3 nucleotides read TGCAGTGCTAGAGAAGTAGGACAGGGCTTTGTGCAGCCCCAGCATTTT. Translated: CSAREVGQGFVQPQHF.